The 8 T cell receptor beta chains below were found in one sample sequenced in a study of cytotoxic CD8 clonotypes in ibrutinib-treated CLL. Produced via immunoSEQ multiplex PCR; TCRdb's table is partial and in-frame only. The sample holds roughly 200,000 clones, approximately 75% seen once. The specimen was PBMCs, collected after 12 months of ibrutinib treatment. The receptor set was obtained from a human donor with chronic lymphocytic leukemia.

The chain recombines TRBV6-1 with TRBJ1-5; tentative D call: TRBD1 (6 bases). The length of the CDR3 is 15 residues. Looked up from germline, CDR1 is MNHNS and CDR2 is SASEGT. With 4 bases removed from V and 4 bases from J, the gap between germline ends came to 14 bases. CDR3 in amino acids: CASSALQGPNQPQHF. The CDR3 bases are TGTGCCAGCAGTGCACTACAGGGCCCTAATCAGCCCCAGCATTTT.

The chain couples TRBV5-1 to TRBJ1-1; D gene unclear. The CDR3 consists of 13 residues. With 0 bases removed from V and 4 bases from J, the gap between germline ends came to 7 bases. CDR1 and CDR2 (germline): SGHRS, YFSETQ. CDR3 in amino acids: CASSLDPFTEAFF. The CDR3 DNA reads TGCGCCAGCAGCTTGGACCCTTTCACTGAAGCTTTCTTT.

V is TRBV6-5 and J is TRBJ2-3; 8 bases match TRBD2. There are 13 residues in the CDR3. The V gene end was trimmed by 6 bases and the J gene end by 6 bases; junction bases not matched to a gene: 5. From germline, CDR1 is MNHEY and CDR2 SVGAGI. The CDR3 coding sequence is TGTGCCAGCAGAGGGCGGGAGGTCGATACGCAGTATTTT. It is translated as CASRGREVDTQYF.

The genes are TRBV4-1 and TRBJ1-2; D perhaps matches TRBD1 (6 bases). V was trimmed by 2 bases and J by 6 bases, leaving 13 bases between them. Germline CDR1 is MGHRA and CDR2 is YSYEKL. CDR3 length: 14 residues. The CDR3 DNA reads TGCGCCAGCAGCCAAAGATCGGCAGGGGATGGCTACACCTTC. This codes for CASSQRSAGDGYTF.

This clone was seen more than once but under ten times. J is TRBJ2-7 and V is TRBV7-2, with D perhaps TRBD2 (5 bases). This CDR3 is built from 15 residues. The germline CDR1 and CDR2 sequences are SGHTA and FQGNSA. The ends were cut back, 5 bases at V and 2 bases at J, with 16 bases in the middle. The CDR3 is CASSPPAGAAYEQYF. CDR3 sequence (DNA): TGTGCCAGCAGCCCGCCGGCGGGTGCTGCCTACGAGCAGTACTTC.

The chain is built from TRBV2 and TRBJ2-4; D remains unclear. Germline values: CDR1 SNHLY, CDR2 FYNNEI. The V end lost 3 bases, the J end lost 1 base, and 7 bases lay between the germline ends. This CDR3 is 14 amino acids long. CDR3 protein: CASSDRSAKNIQYF. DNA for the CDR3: TGTGCCAGCAGTGACCGTTCGGCCAAAAACATTCAGTACTTC.

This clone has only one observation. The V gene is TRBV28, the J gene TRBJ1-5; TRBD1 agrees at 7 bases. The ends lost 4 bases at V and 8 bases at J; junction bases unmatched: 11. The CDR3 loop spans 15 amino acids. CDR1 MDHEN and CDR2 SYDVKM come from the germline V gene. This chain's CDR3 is CASSSPQGGGEPQHF. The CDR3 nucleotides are TGTGCCAGCAGTTCGCCGCAGGGGGGTGGGGAGCCCCAGCATTTT.

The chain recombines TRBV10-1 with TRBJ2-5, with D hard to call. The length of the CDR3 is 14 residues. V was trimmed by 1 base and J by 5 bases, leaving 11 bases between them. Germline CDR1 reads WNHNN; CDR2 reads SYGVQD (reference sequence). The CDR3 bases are TGCGCCAGCAGTGAGTGGGCATCCGGGGAGACCCAGTACTTC. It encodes CASSEWASGETQYF.